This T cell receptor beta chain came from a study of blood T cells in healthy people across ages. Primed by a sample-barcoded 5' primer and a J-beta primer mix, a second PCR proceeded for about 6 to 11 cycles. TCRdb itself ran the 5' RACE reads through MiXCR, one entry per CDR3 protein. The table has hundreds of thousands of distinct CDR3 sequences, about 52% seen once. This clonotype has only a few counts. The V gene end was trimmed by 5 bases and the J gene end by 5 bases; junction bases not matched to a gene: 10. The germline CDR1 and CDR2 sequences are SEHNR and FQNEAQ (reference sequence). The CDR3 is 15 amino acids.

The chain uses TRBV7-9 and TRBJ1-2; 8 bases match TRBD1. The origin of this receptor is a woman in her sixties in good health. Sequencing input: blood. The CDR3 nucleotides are TGTGCCAGCAGCCCGGGACAGGTTAACTATTATGGCTACACCTTC. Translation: CASSPGQVNYYGYTF.